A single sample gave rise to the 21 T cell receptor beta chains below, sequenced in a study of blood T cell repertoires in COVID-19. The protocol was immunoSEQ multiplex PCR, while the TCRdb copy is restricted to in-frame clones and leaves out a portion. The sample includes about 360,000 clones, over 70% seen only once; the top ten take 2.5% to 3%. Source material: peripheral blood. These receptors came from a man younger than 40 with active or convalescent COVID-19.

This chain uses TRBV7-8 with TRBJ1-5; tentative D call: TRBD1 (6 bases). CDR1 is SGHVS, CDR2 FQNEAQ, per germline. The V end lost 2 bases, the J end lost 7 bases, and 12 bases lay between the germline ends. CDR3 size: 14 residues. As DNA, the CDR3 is TGTGCCAGCAGCTTAAATGGGGGCCGGCAGCCCCAGCATTTT. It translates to CASSLNGGRQPQHF.

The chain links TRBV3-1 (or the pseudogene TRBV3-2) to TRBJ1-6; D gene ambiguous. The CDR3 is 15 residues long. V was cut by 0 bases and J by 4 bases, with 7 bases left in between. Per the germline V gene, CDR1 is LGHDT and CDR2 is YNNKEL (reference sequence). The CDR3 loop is CASSQDVGYNSPLHF. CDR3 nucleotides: TGTGCCAGCAGCCAAGACGTCGGGTATAATTCACCCCTCCACTTT.

CDR3 coding DNA: TGTGCCAGCAGGCAGACATACCCCTATAATTCACCCCTCCACTTT. This translates into CASRQTYPYNSPLHF. The chain has TRBV14 and TRBJ1-6, with no clear D. V was cut by 6 bases and J by 2 bases, with 11 bases left in between. CDR1 and CDR2 from the germline V gene are SGHDN and FVKESK. CDR3 length: 15 residues. Complete variable domain (other parts from reference TRBV14 and TRBJ1-6): EAGVTQFPSHSVIEKGQTVTLRCDPISGHDNLYWYRRVMGKEIKFLLHFVKESKQDESGMPNNRFLAERTGGTYSTLKVQPAELEDSGVYFCASRQTYPYNSPLHFGNGTRLTVT.

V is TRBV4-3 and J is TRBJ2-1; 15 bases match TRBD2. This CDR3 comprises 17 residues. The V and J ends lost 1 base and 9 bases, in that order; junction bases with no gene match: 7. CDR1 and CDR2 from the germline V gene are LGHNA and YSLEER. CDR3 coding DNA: TGCGCCAGCAGCCAAGCCCCGGGACTAGCGGGGGGTGCTGAGCAGTTCTTC. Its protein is CASSQAPGLAGGAEQFF.

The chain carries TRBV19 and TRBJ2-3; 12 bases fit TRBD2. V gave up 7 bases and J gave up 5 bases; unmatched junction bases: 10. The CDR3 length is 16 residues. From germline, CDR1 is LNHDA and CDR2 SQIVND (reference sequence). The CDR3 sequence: CASNSLAGGRGDTQYF. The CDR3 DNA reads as TGTGCCAGTAACTCCCTAGCGGGGGGGCGTGGAGATACGCAGTATTTT.

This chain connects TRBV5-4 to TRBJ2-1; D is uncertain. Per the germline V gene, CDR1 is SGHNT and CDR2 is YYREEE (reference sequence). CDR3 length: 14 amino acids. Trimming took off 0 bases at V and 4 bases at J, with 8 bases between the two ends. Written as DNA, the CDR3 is TGTGCCAGCAGCTTGGGGCGGATTTACAATGAGCAGTTCTTC. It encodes CASSLGRIYNEQFF.

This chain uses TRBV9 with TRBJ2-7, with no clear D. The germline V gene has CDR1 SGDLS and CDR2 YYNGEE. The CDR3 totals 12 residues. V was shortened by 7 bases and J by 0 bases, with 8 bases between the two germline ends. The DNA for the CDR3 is TGTGCCAGCGGGCCCAGCTCCTACGAGCAGTACTTC. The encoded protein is CASGPSSYEQYF. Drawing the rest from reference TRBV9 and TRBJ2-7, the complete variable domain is DSGVTQTPKHLITATGQRVTLRCSPRSGDLSVYWYQQSLDQGLQFLIQYYNGEERAKGNILERFSAQQFPDLHSELNLSSLELGDSALYFCASGPSSYEQYFGPGTRLTVT.

In DNA form, the CDR3 reads TGTGCCAGCAGTCTGACGACAGGGGTCAAATATGGCTACACCTTC. This gives the protein CASSLTTGVKYGYTF. The chain combines TRBV28 with TRBJ1-2; TRBD1 matches 8 bases. This CDR3 is 15 amino acids long. The V segment lost 5 bases and the J segment 5 bases; nucleotides outside the gene matches: 10. The germline V gene encodes CDR1 MDHEN and CDR2 SYDVKM.

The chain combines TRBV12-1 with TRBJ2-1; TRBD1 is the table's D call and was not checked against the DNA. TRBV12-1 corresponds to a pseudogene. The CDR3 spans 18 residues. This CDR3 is CASSPKPHRGLAYNEQFF. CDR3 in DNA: TGTGCCAGCAGCCCAAAGCCGCACAGGGGGCTAGCCTACAATGAGCAGTTCTTC.

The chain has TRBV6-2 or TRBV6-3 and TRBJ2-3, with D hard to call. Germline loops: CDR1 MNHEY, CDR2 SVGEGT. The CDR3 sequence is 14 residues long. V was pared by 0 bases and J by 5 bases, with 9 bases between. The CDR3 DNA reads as TGTGCCAGCAGTTACTCGATTGCCGGAGATACGCAGTATTTT. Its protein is CASSYSIAGDTQYF.

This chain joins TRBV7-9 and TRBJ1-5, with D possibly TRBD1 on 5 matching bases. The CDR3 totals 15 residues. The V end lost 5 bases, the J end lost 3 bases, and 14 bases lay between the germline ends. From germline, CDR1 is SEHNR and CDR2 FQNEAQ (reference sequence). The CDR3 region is CASSLGHPLNQPQHF. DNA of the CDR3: TGTGCCAGCAGCCTCGGACATCCCCTCAATCAGCCCCAGCATTTT.

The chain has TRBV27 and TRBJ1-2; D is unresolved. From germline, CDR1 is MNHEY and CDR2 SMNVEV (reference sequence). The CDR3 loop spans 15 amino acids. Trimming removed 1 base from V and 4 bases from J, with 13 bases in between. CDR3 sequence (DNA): TGTGCCAGCAGTTTATTGGGCCCATTAAGCTATGGCTACACCTTC. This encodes CASSLLGPLSYGYTF.

Here the CDR3 DNA reads TGTGCCAGCAGCCTCTTAGCGAACACCGGGGAGCTGTTTTTT. Encoded protein: CASSLLANTGELFF. This chain joins TRBV14 and TRBJ2-2, with D unresolved. From germline, CDR1 is SGHDN and CDR2 FVKESK. Trimming shortened V by 4 bases and J by 0 bases, and 6 bases separated the two germline ends. The CDR3 has 14 amino acids. Drawing the rest from reference TRBV14 and TRBJ2-2, the complete variable domain is EAGVTQFPSHSVIEKGQTVTLRCDPISGHDNLYWYRRVMGKEIKFLLHFVKESKQDESGMPNNRFLAERTGGTYSTLKVQPAELEDSGVYFCASSLLANTGELFFGEGSRLTVL.

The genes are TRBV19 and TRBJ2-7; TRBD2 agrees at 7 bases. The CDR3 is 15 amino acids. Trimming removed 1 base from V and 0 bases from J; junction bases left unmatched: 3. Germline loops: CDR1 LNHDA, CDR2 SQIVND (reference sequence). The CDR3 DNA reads TGTGCCAGTAGTATAGCTAGCGGTTACTCCTACGAGCAGTACTTC. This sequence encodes CASSIASGYSYEQYF.

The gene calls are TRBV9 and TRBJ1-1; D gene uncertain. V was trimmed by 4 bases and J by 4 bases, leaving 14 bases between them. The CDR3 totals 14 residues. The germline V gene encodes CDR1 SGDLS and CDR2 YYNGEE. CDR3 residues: CASSSSGGSTEAFF. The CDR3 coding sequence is TGTGCCAGCAGCTCTAGTGGAGGGAGCACTGAAGCTTTCTTT.

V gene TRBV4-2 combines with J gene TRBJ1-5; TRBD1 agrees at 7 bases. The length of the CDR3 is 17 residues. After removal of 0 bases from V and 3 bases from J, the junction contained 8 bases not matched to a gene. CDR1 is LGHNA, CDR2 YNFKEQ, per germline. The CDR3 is CASSQDYYRGTNQPQHF. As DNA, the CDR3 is TGTGCCAGCAGCCAAGATTATTACAGGGGAACCAATCAGCCCCAGCATTTT.

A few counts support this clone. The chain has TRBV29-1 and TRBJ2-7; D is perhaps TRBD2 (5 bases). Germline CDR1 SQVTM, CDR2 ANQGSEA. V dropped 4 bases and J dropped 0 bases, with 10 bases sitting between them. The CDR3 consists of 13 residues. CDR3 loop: CSVAFGLSYEQYF. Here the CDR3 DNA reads TGCAGCGTTGCGTTCGGACTCTCCTACGAGCAGTACTTC.

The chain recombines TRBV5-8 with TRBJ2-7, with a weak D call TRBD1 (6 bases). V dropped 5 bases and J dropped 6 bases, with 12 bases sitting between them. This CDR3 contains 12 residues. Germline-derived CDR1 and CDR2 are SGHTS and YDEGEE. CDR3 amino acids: CASRQGGSEQYF. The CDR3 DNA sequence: TGTGCCAGCAGACAGGGCGGGTCCGAGCAGTACTTC.

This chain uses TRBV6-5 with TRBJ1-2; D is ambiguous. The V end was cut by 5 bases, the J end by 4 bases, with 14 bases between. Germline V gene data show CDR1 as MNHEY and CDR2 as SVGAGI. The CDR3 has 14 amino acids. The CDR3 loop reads CASSPRRIVYGYTF. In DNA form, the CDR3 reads TGTGCCAGCAGTCCGCGCAGGATCGTCTATGGCTACACCTTC.

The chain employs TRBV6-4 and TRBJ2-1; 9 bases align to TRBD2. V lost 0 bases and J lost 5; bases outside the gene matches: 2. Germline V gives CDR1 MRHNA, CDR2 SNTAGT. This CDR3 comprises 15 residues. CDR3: CASSDSTSGHNEQFF. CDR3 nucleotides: TGTGCCAGCAGTGACTCGACTAGCGGACACAATGAGCAGTTCTTC.

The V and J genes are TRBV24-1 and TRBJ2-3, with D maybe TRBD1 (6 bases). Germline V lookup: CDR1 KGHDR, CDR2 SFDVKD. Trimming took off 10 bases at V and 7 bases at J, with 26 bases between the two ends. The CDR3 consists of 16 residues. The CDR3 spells CATSASHGRQVNTQYF. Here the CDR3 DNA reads TGTGCCACTTCCGCCAGTCATGGCAGACAGGTGAATACGCAGTATTTT.